Below are 5 T cell receptor beta chains sequenced from a single sample in a study of T cells in localized non-small cell lung cancer (dated by TCRdb to about 2020). The protocol used for the library was the immunoSEQ multiplex PCR assay. TCRdb mirrors the immuneACCESS table, restricted to in-frame sequences. Some clones are absent from its copies; in checked studies, under half trace to an unresolved V gene, and the reason for the others is unknown. Present in this sample are about 2,700 clones, 27% of which were seen just once. The biggest ten clones account for around 20% of the sample. Sequenced here: normal lung tissue next to the tumor, sampled before any cancer treatment. These receptors were collected from a female donor over 55 with stage I squamous cell lung carcinoma.

This clone has more than one count but fewer than ten. The chain joins TRBV28 to TRBJ2-6; D not certain. The CDR3 length is 14 residues. Germline assignment: CDR1 MDHEN and CDR2 SYDVKM. Between the trimmed V and J ends, which lost 5 bases and 2 bases, there was a span of 7 bases. This chain's CDR3 is CASSVFPGANVLTF. For the CDR3, the DNA is TGTGCCAGCAGTGTGTTCCCTGGGGCCAACGTCCTGACTTTC.

The chain recombines TRBV6-8 with TRBJ2-2; D might be TRBD1 (7 bases). Trimming left V 7 bases short and J 5 bases short, with 17 bases between. The germline V gene encodes CDR1 MNHGY and CDR2 SAAAGT. The CDR3 consists of 15 residues. The CDR3 coding sequence is TGTGCCAGCATCCCAGGGGGACGGGGGACCGGGGAGCTGTTTTTT. Its translation is CASIPGGRGTGELFF.

Judged by abundance, this clone is medium-sized. The chain employs TRBV11-3 and TRBJ2-1; 11 nucleotides line up with TRBD2. Germline V lookup: CDR1 SGHNT, CDR2 YENEEA. This CDR3 has 15 residues. The trim removed 4 bases at V and 3 bases at J, leaving 2 bases unmatched. CDR3 nucleotides: TGTGCCAGCAGCTCTCTAGCGGGAGGCTACAATGAGCAGTTCTTC. Its protein product is CASSSLAGGYNEQFF.

Here the CDR3 reads CASSHLTGAGGNTEAFF. CDR3 sequence (DNA): TGTGCCAGCAGCCACCTGACAGGGGCCGGGGGTAACACTGAAGCTTTCTTT. The V call is TRBV14, the J call TRBJ1-1; 8 bases align to TRBD1. J lost 2 bases, V lost 3 bases, and 11 bases had no gene match. There are 17 residues in the CDR3. Per germline, CDR1 SGHDN and CDR2 FVKESK.

This rearrangement joins TRBV28 to TRBJ1-3; 7 nucleotides align to TRBD1. This CDR3 region has 19 residues. The J segment lost 4 bases and the V segment lost 7 bases, leaving 22 bases of the junction unmatched. Germline V lookup: CDR1 MDHEN, CDR2 SYDVKM. The CDR3 protein is CASTAIHPLTRQGGNTIYF. The CDR3 bases are TGTGCCAGCACTGCAATCCACCCTTTAACTAGACAGGGCGGAAACACCATATATTTT.